Listed below are T cell receptor beta chains from one sample, sequenced in a study of blood T cell repertoires in COVID-19. Data came from immunoSEQ multiplex PCR; TCRdb stores just in-frame clones and leaves some out. The sample yields roughly 250,000 clones, over 70% seen once. Material: peripheral blood. These receptors were obtained from a middle-aged man with active or convalescent COVID-19. CDR3s include the opening cysteine and the closing phenylalanine or tryptophan. Each record gives: D gene, V gene, clone size, CDR3 protein. The D gene is left open where the match is weak. The listing skips clone size in some rows; elsewhere it reads once, few, many or a size class.

>.|TRBV11-1|.
CASSLVEANTEAFF
>TRBD1|TRBV19|.
CASSEGAIYEQYF
>.|TRBV11-2|.
CASSLLASGMNEQFF
>TRBD2|TRBV5-4|.
CASSWNPGGPGEQYF
>TRBD1|TRBV6-1|.
CASSEGDRAYNEQFF
>.|TRBV27|.
CASSIRTDEKLFF
>.|TRBV24-1|.
CATSDWRVDYGYTF
>TRBD1|TRBV7-2|.
CASSSAGGWEKLFF
>TRBD1|TRBV11-2|few
CASSPGQGLNTEAFF
>.|TRBV30|.
CAWSSGSGNTIYF
>.|TRBV27|.
CASRGQGISALHF
>.|TRBV7-2|.
CASSLQETQYF
>.|TRBV7-2|.
CASSFSASSYEQYF
>.|TRBV7-2|once
CASSVRRLANTGELFF
>.|TRBV18|.
CASSPVQDSKKHNQPQHF
>.|TRBV5-5|.
CASSLTGDFYEQYF
>TRBD1|TRBV25-1|.
CASDGTGESPLHF
>TRBD2|TRBV19|once
CASSLGLARRQYF
>.|TRBV12-3/TRBV12-4|.
CASSLGGNYGYTF
>.|TRBV28|.
CASSNRVQPQHF
>.|TRBV5-4|.
CASSLMGAGYGYTF
>TRBD1|TRBV24-1|.
CATSEVGTGAGELFF
>.|TRBV14|once
CASSPGGGYTF